This TCR beta chain was sequenced during a study of T cell repertoires in aging, cancer and after chemotherapy. Study-wide context: Healthy donor repertoires were recorded over several months to years and showed clear clonal overlap.

Rearranged V-D-J TRB sequences were amplified with a mixed TRB-A/B primer pool. One entry per CDR3 protein results from TCRdb running MiXCR on the multiplex PCR reads. Of about 11,000 distinct CDR3 sequences listed, around 40% were seen once; the top ten hold less than 8.5%. V was shortened by 3 bases and J by 2 bases, with 10 bases between the two germline ends. This CDR3 comprises 14 residues. The germline V gene has CDR1 SEHNR and CDR2 FQNEAQ (reference sequence). The template was genomic DNA from peripheral blood, not RNA. Only a few counts were recorded for this clonotype. What it recognizes is unknown. Study results and caveats: Compared with age-matched healthy donors, untreated hematological or solid cancer patients showed higher blood TCR clonality.

V is TRBV7-9 and J is TRBJ1-1; D gene unclear. Source material: blood. The sequence was obtained from a human donor in good health. The CDR3 DNA reads TGTGCCAGCAGCTTGAAGGGAACTAACACTGAAGCTTTCTTT. This gives the protein CASSLKGTNTEAFF.